The TCR beta chain described here comes from a study of shared clonotypes between healthy human individuals. Overall study context: Three CD4 naive, three CD4 memory, two CD8 naive and one CD8 memory plate were used per donor.

There are 15 residues in the CDR3. The V gene end was trimmed by 5 bases and the J gene end by 0 bases; junction bases not matched to a gene: 4. CDR1 and CDR2 (germline): LNHNV, YYDKDF (reference sequence). For each subset, genomic DNA was distributed in equal portions over several immunoSEQ plates. TCRdb's copy holds only in-frame clones and misses some; the assay was immunoSEQ multiplex PCR. The repertoire consists of 2 million to 3 million clones, with more than 85% occurring once and the leading ten covering about 0.34%. A word on this clone: Additional DNA sequences in this sample encode the identical CDR3.

The V and J genes are TRBV15 and TRBJ1-5; 7 bases align to TRBD1. The sequence was collected from a man aged 18 to 29 in good health. Some clones in this sample may be carry-over from other donors' samples. Sequencing was performed on naive CD4+ T cells from PBMCs. Specified subset: CD45RA+ positively selected. CDR3 bases: TGTGCCACCAGCCGGGACAGTCCTAGCAATCAGCCCCAGCATTTT. Its protein is CATSRDSPSNQPQHF.